A single sample is the source of the 16 T cell receptor beta chains below, sequenced in a study of shared clonotypes between healthy human individuals. The repertoire was sequenced with immunoSEQ multiplex PCR; TCRdb's copy has only in-frame clones and lacks some. The profile shows 550,000 to 600,000 clones, roughly 79% of them singletons. Material for sequencing was PBMCs. Every receptor here comes from a woman aged 35 to 49 in good health. Some clones in this sample may be carry-over from other donors' samples.

The chain has TRBV19 and TRBJ1-2; D not certain. Per germline, CDR1 LNHDA and CDR2 SQIVND (reference sequence). V was clipped by 5 bases and J by 0 bases, with 10 bases between them. This CDR3 spans 14 amino acids. The CDR3, as DNA: TGTGCCAGTAGTTCCTCAGGAGCTAACTATGGCTACACCTTC. Protein product: CASSSSGANYGYTF. Variable domain in full (rest from reference TRBV19 and TRBJ1-2): DGGITQSPKYLFRKEGQNVTLSCEQNLNHDAMYWYRQDPGQGLRLIYYSQIVNDFQKGDIAEGYSVSREKKESFPLTVTSAQKNPTAFYLCASSSSGANYGYTFGSGTRLTVV.

This chain uses TRBV19 with TRBJ2-5, with TRBD2 as a possible D gene (6 bases). V dropped 7 bases and J dropped 5 bases, with 17 bases sitting between them. Germline V lookup: CDR1 LNHDA, CDR2 SQIVND (reference sequence). There are 14 residues in the CDR3. For the CDR3, the DNA is TGTGCCAGTACCCGTGGTTCGGGGGTTGAGACCCAGTACTTC. Translation: CASTRGSGVETQYF.

V usage is TRBV5-4 and J usage is TRBJ2-7; 7 bases fit TRBD2. CDR1 and CDR2 from the germline V gene are SGHNT and YYREEE (reference sequence). The CDR3 totals 15 residues. With 3 bases clipped from V and 0 bases from J, the junction kept 6 bases outside the gene matches. CDR3 DNA sequence: TGTGCCAGCAGCTGGGGTGCTAGCGGCTCCTACGAGCAGTACTTC. It yields the protein CASSWGASGSYEQYF.

The chain carries TRBV6-4 and TRBJ1-5; 9 bases align to TRBD1. The CDR3 contains 16 residues. Germline V gives CDR1 MRHNA, CDR2 SNTAGT. The V segment lost 6 bases and the J segment 2 bases; nucleotides outside the gene matches: 8. In DNA form, the CDR3 reads TGTGCCAGCAGGGAGACAGGGGGAGGCGGCAATCAGCCCCAGCATTTT. Protein: CASRETGGGGNQPQHF.

The rearrangement links TRBV30 to TRBJ1-1; no clear D gene. Per germline, CDR1 GTSNPN and CDR2 SVGIG (reference sequence). Trimming removed 1 base at V and 1 base at J, with 7 bases between. The CDR3 length is 13 residues. The DNA of the CDR3 is TGTGCCTGGAGTGGAACAGAGAACACTGAAGCTTTCTTT. Encoded protein: CAWSGTENTEAFF. Together with reference TRBV30 and TRBJ1-1, the CDR3 gives the full variable domain: SQTIHQWPATLVQPVGSPLSLECTVEGTSNPNLYWYRQAAGRGLQLLFYSVGIGQISSEVPQNLSASRPQDRQFILSSKKLLLSDSGFYLCAWSGTENTEAFFGQGTRLTVV.

Comments on this clone: A read error likely explains this, since a far larger clone differs by one base. This specimen includes other DNA sequences encoding the same CDR3. The J gene is TRBJ1-5, the V gene TRBV2; D is possibly TRBD1 (6 bases). This CDR3 region has 14 residues. Germline assignment: CDR1 SNHLY and CDR2 FYNNEI. CDR3 coding DNA: TGTGCCAGTAGTGAATTGGACAGCGATCAGCCCCAGCATTTT. It specifies CASSELDSDQPQHF.

The chain links TRBV4-2 to TRBJ1-2; the D gene is possibly TRBD1 (5 bases). The CDR3 has 11 amino acids. V shed 4 bases and J shed 7 bases, with 7 bases lying between them. Per germline, CDR1 LGHNA and CDR2 YNFKEQ. The CDR3 reads CASSRGPGYTF. CDR3 sequence (DNA): TGTGCCAGCAGCCGGGGACCTGGCTACACCTTC.

This chain links TRBV9 with TRBJ2-2; 7 nucleotides match TRBD2. With 4 bases clipped from V and 4 bases from J, the junction kept 10 bases outside the gene matches. From germline, CDR1 is SGDLS and CDR2 YYNGEE. This CDR3 comprises 16 residues. CDR3 amino acids: CASSPSGGGITGELFF. The CDR3 region has the DNA TGTGCCAGCAGCCCCTCGGGGGGAGGCATCACCGGGGAGCTGTTTTTT.

The J gene is TRBJ1-2, the V gene TRBV4-3, with 8 bases identical to TRBD1. Germline V gene sequence: CDR1 LGHNA, CDR2 YSLEER. The CDR3 is made up of 15 amino acids. The V and J ends lost 4 bases and 3 bases, in that order; junction bases with no gene match: 7. CDR3 region: CASSRAGQGDYGYTF. Here the CDR3 DNA reads TGCGCCAGCAGCCGAGCAGGACAGGGCGACTATGGCTACACCTTC.

This clone was seen just once. The chain joins TRBV5-6 to TRBJ2-7; D ambiguous. The CDR3 extends over 15 amino acids. V was pared by 2 bases and J by 3 bases, with 15 bases between. CDR1 and CDR2 (germline): SGHDT, YYEEEE. The CDR3 spells CASSLTATIYYEQYF. CDR3 nucleotides: TGTGCCAGCAGCTTAACAGCGACAATTTACTACGAGCAGTACTTC.

In this sample, this clone turned up once. The chain is built from TRBV28 and TRBJ2-7; D is uncertain. Germline CDR1 reads MDHEN; CDR2 reads SYDVKM. The CDR3 runs to 12 residues. Trimming stripped 6 bases from V and 3 bases from J, with 9 bases between. The CDR3, as DNA: TGTGCCAGCAGCCACGAGGTCTACGAGCAGTACTTC. It encodes CASSHEVYEQYF.

This chain links TRBV10-3 with TRBJ2-1; TRBD2 matches 12 bases. Trimming at V came to 4 bases and at J to 8 bases, leaving 9 bases not matched to a gene. Per germline, CDR1 ENHRY and CDR2 SYGVKD. This CDR3 is 16 amino acids long. CDR3 in amino acids: CAISARLAGDGDEQFF. The CDR3 DNA sequence: TGTGCCATCAGTGCCCGACTAGCGGGAGATGGTGATGAGCAGTTCTTC.

This clone was detected a few times. The CDR3 DNA sequence: TGCGCCAGCAGCCCCGGACAGGGGAGGAAGGATCAGCCCCAGCATTTT. It is translated as CASSPGQGRKDQPQHF. This chain connects TRBV4-1 to TRBJ1-5; 9 bases match TRBD1. Germline CDR1 reads MGHRA; CDR2 reads YSYEKL. J was trimmed by 5 bases and V by 4 bases; bases with no gene match: 9. This CDR3 has 16 amino acids.

The chain uses TRBV28 and TRBJ2-7, with 13 bases fitting TRBD2. CDR3 length equals 15 residues. V lost 6 bases to trimming and J lost 2 bases; unmatched junction nucleotides: 4. Germline assignment: CDR1 MDHEN and CDR2 SYDVKM. The DNA of the CDR3 is TGTGCCAGCAGCTCAGGGACTAGCGGGGCCTACGAGCAGTACTTC. Translating it yields CASSSGTSGAYEQYF. The variable domain in full, with the rest retrieved from reference TRBV28 and TRBJ2-7, is DVKVTQSSRYLVKRTGEKVFLECVQDMDHENMFWYRQDPGLGLRLIYFSYDVKMKEKGDIPEGYSVSREKKERFSLILESASTNQTSMYLCASSSGTSGAYEQYFGPGTRLTVT.

This clone was seen just once. The chain joins TRBV7-9 to TRBJ2-1; 7 bases match TRBD1. Germline V gene data show CDR1 as SEHNR and CDR2 as FQNEAQ (reference sequence). The CDR3 is made up of 15 amino acids. The V and J ends lost 5 bases and 2 bases, in that order; junction bases with no gene match: 6. CDR3 nucleotides: TGTGCCAGCAGCACTCAGACAGGGACCTACAATGAGCAGTTCTTC. It translates to CASSTQTGTYNEQFF.

The chain combines TRBV11-1 with TRBJ2-1; no clear D. With 4 bases removed from V and 9 bases from J, the gap between germline ends came to 13 bases. The CDR3 is 13 amino acids. Germline CDR1 is SGHAT and CDR2 is FQDESV (reference sequence). The CDR3 nucleotides are TGTGCCAGCAGCTCTGGGTTAAGAGGTGAGCAGTTCTTC. As protein: CASSSGLRGEQFF.